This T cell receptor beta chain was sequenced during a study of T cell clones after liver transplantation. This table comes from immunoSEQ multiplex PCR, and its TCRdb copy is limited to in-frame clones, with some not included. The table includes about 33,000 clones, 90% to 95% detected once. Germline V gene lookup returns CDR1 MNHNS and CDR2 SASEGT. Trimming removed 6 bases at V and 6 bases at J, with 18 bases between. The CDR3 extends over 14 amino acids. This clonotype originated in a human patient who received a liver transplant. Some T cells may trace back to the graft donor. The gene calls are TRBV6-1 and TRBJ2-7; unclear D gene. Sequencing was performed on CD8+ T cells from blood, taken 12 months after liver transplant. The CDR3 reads CASSERGRLAEQYF. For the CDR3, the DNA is TGTGCCAGCAGCGAACGTGGCCGTTTAGCCGAGCAGTACTTC.